A selection of T cell receptor beta chains follows, all from one sample in a study of control samples from healthy donors and cancer patients. Profiled with immunoSEQ multiplex PCR; TCRdb holds only in-frame clones, not every one. The sample carries about 160,000 clones, roughly 95% recorded once. The specimen was blood. These receptors came from a woman in her 30s in good health. Each CDR3 is given with its conserved first and last residue. The order of the fields is J gene, D gene, V gene, clone size, CDR3 protein, CDR3 DNA. A D gene is named only where the DNA matches it firmly. A row's size may be missing; if present it is once, few, many or a size class.

>TRBJ2-5|.|TRBV28|.
CASSVASETQYF
TGTGCCAGCAGTGTAGCTTCGGAGACCCAGTACTTC
>TRBJ1-1|.|TRBV7-8|.
CASSLWGGSTEAFF
TGTGCCAGCAGCTTGTGGGGGGGGTCCACTGAAGCTTTCTTT
>TRBJ1-6|TRBD1|TRBV30|.
CAWTFSTGANSPLHF
TGTGCCTGGACGTTCTCAACAGGGGCAAATTCACCCCTCCACTTT
>TRBJ1-5|.|TRBV5-3|.
CARSPPPGGCQPQHF
TGTGCCAGAAGCCCTCCCCCGGGGGGATGCCAGCCCCAGCATTTT
>TRBJ1-5|.|TRBV3-1/TRBV3-2|once
CASSPLPGQPQHF
TGTGCCAGCAGCCCATTACCTGGCCAGCCCCAGCATTTT
>TRBJ2-1|TRBD2|TRBV28|.
CASCWGGTDNEQFF
TGTGCCAGCTGTTGGGGGGGGACGGATAATGAGCAGTTCTTC
>TRBJ2-5|TRBD1|TRBV7-7|once
CASSWEQGSGTQYF
TGTGCTAGCAGCTGGGAACAGGGGAGCGGGACCCAGTACTTC
>TRBJ1-2|.|TRBV6-1|.
CASSDYGEYGYTF
TGTGCCAGCAGTGATTATGGGGAGTATGGCTACACCTTC
>TRBJ2-7|TRBD1|TRBV4-1|once
CASSRGQGTSYEQYF
TGCGCCAGCAGCCGGGGACAGGGAACCTCCTACGAGCAGTACTTC
>TRBJ2-2|.|TRBV15|.
CATSTLGARDTGELFF
TGTGCCACCAGCACCCTAGGGGCGAGGGACACCGGGGAGCTGTTTTTT